This T cell receptor beta chain stems from a study of T cell responses to AZD1222 COVID-19 vaccine. Study-wide background: Combined were second doses at about 4 or about 12 weeks.

The CDR3 has 13 residues. V lost 4 bases, J lost 2 bases, and 7 bases lay in between. Germline-derived CDR1 and CDR2 are ENHRY and SYGVKD. Details on this clone: Its antigen remains unidentified.

The table came from immunoSEQ multiplex PCR; TCRdb's copy has only in-frame clones and leaves some out. The profile shows 80,000 to 100,000 clones, about 89% of them singletons. Study-level results: A mostly white British donor set with more females was recruited, and clonal diversity was possibly underestimated. Only five to seven AZD1222 recipients were seropositive at baseline. Vaccine-related CD4 TCRs covered spike, predominating at 160-218 and 743-854.

The TCR originated in an adult in good health. The chain uses TRBV10-3 and TRBJ2-3, with no clear D. The starting material was peripheral blood, obtained on day 0 of AZD1222 vaccination. In DNA form, the CDR3 reads TGTGCCATCAGTGGGTTGCTCACAGATACGCAGTATTTT. Its translation is CAISGLLTDTQYF.